This paragraph reports one T cell receptor beta chain. Its cognate antigen is unknown. These data belong to a study of T cell repertoires in cytomegalovirus infection. This CDR3 has 16 amino acids. V shed 6 bases and J 5 bases; nucleotides not matched to a gene: 12. MiXCR, run by TCRdb on the reads, gives a single entry per CDR3 protein. Of approximately 990,000 distinct CDR3 sequences detected, roughly 30% appear once; the ten largest clones hold around an eighth. The sequence came from a human donor in good health (CMV status not recorded). Some clones in this sample may be carry-over from other donors' samples. The sequences come from cultured CD8+ T cells from PBMCs, collected from culture after CMV antigen stimulation. V usage is TRBV12-3 or TRBV12-4 and J usage is TRBJ2-1, with 8 bases lining up with TRBD1. CDR3 nucleotide sequence: TGTGCCAGCAGCACTCCTAACACAGGGGGACACAATGAGCAGTTCTTC. Protein sequence: CASSTPNTGGHNEQFF.